Each of the 15 T cell receptor beta chains below was sequenced from the same sample in a study of OX40 agonist ivuxolimab in advanced cancers. Using immunoSEQ multiplex PCR, the repertoire was profiled, and TCRdb retains in-frame clones only, with some absent. The sample holds 40,000 to 55,000 clones, roughly 90% seen once. The material sequenced was CD4+ or CD8+ T cells sorted from blood, taken in a trial of the OX40 agonist ivuxolimab. These receptors originate from an adult with an advanced solid tumor such as melanoma, head and neck, liver or kidney cancer.

The chain joins TRBV7-9 to TRBJ2-3; no definite D call. CDR3 length: 10 residues. The germline CDR1 and CDR2 sequences are SEHNR and FQNEAQ (reference sequence). The V and J ends lost 6 bases and 3 bases respectively, with 1 base between them. The CDR3 bases are TGTGCCAGCAGAACAGATACGCAGTATTTT. Encoded protein: CASRTDTQYF.

The chain couples TRBV28 to TRBJ2-7; 9 nucleotides agree with TRBD2. With V trimmed by 5 bases and J by 3 bases, 8 bases remained unmatched. Germline V gene data show CDR1 as MDHEN and CDR2 as SYDVKM. The CDR3 has 15 amino acids. CDR3 sequence (DNA): TGTGCCAGCAGTCCCCGAGGAGCGGGAGGCTACGAGCAGTACTTC. It yields the protein CASSPRGAGGYEQYF.

Sample share makes this clone medium-sized (0.01 to 0.1%). This chain links TRBV6-4 with TRBJ2-3; 7 bases align to TRBD2. Per germline, CDR1 MRHNA and CDR2 SNTAGT. V dropped 3 bases and J dropped 3; count of bases not matched to a gene: 0. The CDR3 has 13 amino acids. The CDR3 DNA follows: TGTGCCAGCAGTGAGGGAGGGACAGATACGCAGTATTTT. Its protein product is CASSEGGTDTQYF.

The chain is built from TRBV2 and TRBJ2-7; a possible D gene is TRBD2 (5 bases). The CDR3 contains 12 residues. Germline V gene data show CDR1 as SNHLY and CDR2 as FYNNEI. Trimming shortened V by 6 bases and J by 6 bases, and 12 bases separated the two germline ends. For the CDR3, the DNA is TGTGCCAGCAGCCTGCCTGAGGGCGAGCAGTACTTC. This sequence encodes CASSLPEGEQYF.

The chain has TRBV10-3 and TRBJ2-7; D gene unclear. Germline-derived CDR1 and CDR2 are ENHRY and SYGVKD. The CDR3 sequence is 12 residues long. Trimming cost V 3 bases and J 2 bases, with 5 bases left between them. The DNA of the CDR3 is TGTGCCATCAGTGAACGGGCCTACGAGCAGTACTTC. It translates to CAISERAYEQYF.

The V gene is TRBV29-1, the J gene TRBJ2-7; possibly TRBD2 for D (5 bases). CDR3 size: 11 residues. CDR1 and CDR2 (germline): SQVTM, ANQGSEA. V was clipped by 7 bases and J by 4 bases, with 11 bases between them. Here the CDR3 DNA reads TGCAGCGCCCTCGGGATTTACGAGCAGTACTTC. As protein: CSALGIYEQYF.

V is TRBV6-6 and J is TRBJ1-4, with D unresolved. Germline V CDR1 and CDR2: MNHNY, SVGAGI (reference sequence). This CDR3 has 14 residues. The germline V and J ends were trimmed by 8 bases and 1 base, with 11 bases remaining between them. Here the CDR3 reads CASFGRGTNEKLFF. CDR3 DNA sequence: TGTGCCAGCTTCGGGCGTGGAACTAATGAAAAACTGTTTTTT.

This chain links TRBV4-1 with TRBJ1-2; no firm D call. The ends were cut back, 2 bases at V and 8 bases at J, with 3 bases in the middle. This CDR3 spans 10 amino acids. CDR1 and CDR2 from the germline V gene are MGHRA and YSYEKL. CDR3 amino acids: CASSQIGYTF. For the CDR3, the DNA is TGCGCCAGCAGCCAAATCGGCTACACCTTC.

This clone occurred once. The V gene is TRBV27, the J gene TRBJ2-7, with TRBD2 matching over 8 bases. Germline loops: CDR1 MNHEY, CDR2 SMNVEV (reference sequence). Losses at the gene ends were 3 bases for V and 2 bases for J; bases not matched to a gene: 9. The length of the CDR3 is 16 residues. CDR3: CASSFSSGLSPYEQYF. CDR3 DNA sequence: TGTGCCAGCAGTTTTTCTAGCGGGTTGTCCCCCTACGAGCAGTACTTC.

The chain is built from TRBV15 and TRBJ1-5, with 9 bases that match TRBD1. V shed 3 bases, J shed 0 bases, and the junction held 6 bases outside the gene matches. Germline V gene sequence: CDR1 LNHNV, CDR2 YYDKDF (reference sequence). The CDR3 sequence is 17 residues long. The CDR3 spells CATSSKDRGSSNQPQHF. In DNA, the CDR3 is TGTGCCACCAGCAGTAAAGACAGGGGGAGTAGCAATCAGCCCCAGCATTTT.

The gene calls are TRBV10-2 and TRBJ1-1; possibly TRBD1 for D (6 bases). Germline V CDR1 and CDR2: WSHSY, SAAADI. V was shortened by 3 bases and J by 13 bases, with 9 bases between the two germline ends. This CDR3 has 10 residues. CDR3 amino acids: CASSEGQIFF. The CDR3 DNA reads TGCGCCAGCAGTGAAGGACAGATTTTCTTT.

The V and J genes are TRBV27 and TRBJ1-1; the D is unclear. The V end lost 6 bases, the J end lost 1 base, and 15 bases lay between the germline ends. This CDR3 contains 15 residues. Germline V gives CDR1 MNHEY, CDR2 SMNVEV (reference sequence). The CDR3 DNA reads as TGTGCCAGCAGCCCCGACCGGACCCCGAACACTGAAGCTTTCTTT. Its translation: CASSPDRTPNTEAFF.

V usage is TRBV28 and J usage is TRBJ2-7, with 8 bases fitting TRBD2. Germline trimming cut 4 bases from V and 7 bases from J; bases unmatched to any gene: 9. The CDR3 extends over 14 amino acids. Germline CDR1 MDHEN, CDR2 SYDVKM. The CDR3 loop is CASSSPREGREQYF. The CDR3 DNA follows: TGTGCCAGCAGTTCCCCCCGGGAGGGGCGAGAGCAGTACTTC.

V and J are TRBV28 and TRBJ2-1; TRBD2 matches 7 bases. With 5 bases clipped from V and 7 bases from J, the junction kept 11 bases outside the gene matches. Germline V gene lookup returns CDR1 MDHEN and CDR2 SYDVKM. The CDR3 spans 15 residues. The CDR3 here is CASSHRDYLGNEQFF. Here the CDR3 DNA reads TGTGCCAGCAGTCACCGGGACTACCTTGGGAATGAGCAGTTCTTC.

The CDR3 loop reads CASSLEVAGQDYGYTF. The DNA of the CDR3 is TGTGCCAGCAGCTTAGAAGTGGCAGGGCAGGACTATGGCTACACCTTC. The genes are TRBV7-8 and TRBJ1-2; perhaps TRBD1 as D (5 bases). There are 16 residues in the CDR3. Germline V CDR1 and CDR2: SGHVS, FQNEAQ. Trimming removed 1 base at V and 3 bases at J, with 15 bases between.